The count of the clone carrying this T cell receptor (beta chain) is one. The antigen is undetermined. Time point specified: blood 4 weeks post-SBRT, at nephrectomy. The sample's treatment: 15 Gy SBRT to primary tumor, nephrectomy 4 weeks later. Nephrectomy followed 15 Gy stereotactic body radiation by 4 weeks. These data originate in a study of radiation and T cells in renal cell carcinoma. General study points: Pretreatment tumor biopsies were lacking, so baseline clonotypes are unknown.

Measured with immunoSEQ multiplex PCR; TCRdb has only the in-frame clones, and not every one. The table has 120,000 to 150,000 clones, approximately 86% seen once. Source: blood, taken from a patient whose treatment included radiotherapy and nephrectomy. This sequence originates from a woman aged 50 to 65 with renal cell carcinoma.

This CDR3 is CASSGTYDTGELFF. The DNA of the CDR3 is TGCGCCAGCAGTGGGACCTACGACACCGGGGAGCTGTTTTTT. The chain has TRBV10-1 and TRBJ2-2; D is unresolved. Trimming removed 4 bases at V and 3 bases at J, with 9 bases between. In germline, CDR1 is WNHNN, CDR2 SYGVQD (reference sequence). This CDR3 has 14 amino acids.